The clone carrying this TCR beta chain was found a few times. Its antigen is unknown. This CDR3 region has 15 residues. V gave up 0 bases and J gave up 10 bases; unmatched junction bases: 10. CDR1 is KGHDR, CDR2 SFDVKD, per germline. Primed by a sample-barcoded 5' primer and a J-beta primer mix, a second PCR proceeded for roughly 7 to 11 cycles. Each cDNA molecule, via a template-switch adaptor with 12 random nucleotides, was tagged. TCRdb processed the 5' RACE reads anew with MiXCR; each CDR3 protein has one entry. The data hold hundreds of thousands of distinct CDR3 sequences, with roughly three fifths observed a single time. The data are from a study of blood T cells in healthy people across ages. Notes on the study in general: PBMCs that were unsorted prevented a conclusive naive versus antigen-experienced comparison.

Roughly 10 milliliters of peripheral blood were drawn from each donor. This clonotype was obtained from a man aged 35 to 55 in good health. The gene calls are TRBV24-1 and TRBJ2-7; 8 nucleotides agree with TRBD2. Material: blood. The DNA of the CDR3 is TGTGCCACCAGTGATTTGCGGGGGGGTGTGAGAACCCAGTACTTC. It codes for CATSDLRGGVRTQYF.